What follows are 26 T cell receptor beta chains derived from one specimen sequenced in a study of vaccination and CD4 T cells after COVID-19. Sequence data for DNA of cultured CD4+ T cells were generated by the Oncomine TCR Beta short-read assay. MiXCR, run by TCRdb on the PCR reads, gives a single entry per CDR3 protein. The table includes tens of thousands of distinct CDR3 sequences, approximately 57% detected once. Their antigens remain unidentified. The treatment was: approximately nine-day PBMC culture with coronavirus spike peptide pools or control peptides (ViraFEST assay). Sequencing used CD4+ T cells from blood, cultured in vitro, obtained after SARS-CoV-2 vaccination. These TCRs come from a human donor who received a COVID-19 vaccine.

The chain is built from TRBV5-6 and TRBJ2-5; 9 bases fit TRBD1. V trimming: 2 bases; J trimming: 5 bases; junction bases outside the gene matches: 19. Germline lookup yields CDR1 SGHDT and CDR2 YYEEEE. The CDR3 is made up of 19 amino acids. CDR3: CASSFLGTGKILRRETQYF. As DNA, the CDR3 is TGTGCCAGCAGCTTTCTCGGGACAGGGAAGATTCTGCGACGGGAGACCCAGTACTTC.

This clonotype was seen a few times. CDR3 DNA: TGTGCCAGCAGTGATCCAGGTTGGACGGAGTTCTATGGCTACACCTTC. Protein sequence: CASSDPGWTEFYGYTF. V and J are TRBV6-1 and TRBJ1-2; D is ambiguous. Germline CDR1 and CDR2: MNHNS and SASEGT. The V end was cut by 3 bases, the J end by 4 bases, with 18 bases between. The CDR3 has 16 amino acids.

The V call is TRBV28, the J call TRBJ2-6; 10 bases fit TRBD2. Germline CDR1 MDHEN, CDR2 SYDVKM. J gave up 1 base and V 8 bases, and 8 bases lay outside the gene matches. There are 17 residues in the CDR3. The DNA for the CDR3 is TGTGCCAGCGTCCCAGCGGGGGGGGCGTCTGGGGCCAACGTCCTGACTTTC. Amino acid sequence: CASVPAGGASGANVLTF.

This clonotype was seen only a few times. The genes are TRBV6-1 and TRBJ2-5, with D perhaps matching TRBD2 (6 bases). The V gene's germline CDR1 is MNHNS and CDR2 SASEGT. The V end was cut by 7 bases, the J end by 1 base, with 10 bases between. This CDR3 comprises 13 residues. CDR3 DNA: TGTGCCAGCAATCGGGACTTCCAAGAGACCCAGTACTTC. As protein: CASNRDFQETQYF.

J is TRBJ1-1 and V is TRBV14, with 8 bases fitting TRBD1. Germline CDR1 reads SGHDN; CDR2 reads FVKESK. V gave up 3 bases and J gave up 3 bases; unmatched junction bases: 3. The CDR3 runs 14 residues. The CDR3 protein is CASSHTGGDTEAFF. The DNA of the CDR3 is TGTGCCAGCAGCCACACAGGGGGGGACACTGAAGCTTTCTTT.

The rearrangement links TRBV20-1 to TRBJ2-7; 9 bases agree with TRBD2. The V gene's germline CDR1 is DFQATT and CDR2 SNEGSKA (reference sequence). V lost 0 bases to trimming and J lost 0 bases; unmatched junction nucleotides: 6. The CDR3 length is 16 residues. This chain's CDR3 is CSARDYKTSGSYEQYF. For the CDR3, the DNA is TGCAGTGCTAGAGATTATAAGACTAGCGGCTCCTACGAGCAGTACTTC.

V usage is TRBV10-2 and J usage is TRBJ2-3; tentative D call: TRBD2 (5 bases). The CDR3 is 17 amino acids. Trimming removed 5 bases at V and 2 bases at J, with 20 bases between. Germline V CDR1 and CDR2: WSHSY, SAAADI. CDR3 protein: CASSSLSGPGITDTQYF. For the CDR3, the DNA is TGCGCCAGCAGTTCCTTGTCAGGCCCCGGGATCACAGATACGCAGTATTTT.

The rearrangement joins TRBV24-1 to TRBJ1-2, with 8 nucleotides matching TRBD1. The V segment lost 5 bases and the J segment 7 bases; nucleotides outside the gene matches: 5. Germline V gives CDR1 KGHDR, CDR2 SFDVKD. This CDR3 comprises 13 residues. CDR3: CATSAQGASGYTF. CDR3 nucleotides: TGTGCCACCAGTGCGCAGGGGGCAAGTGGCTACACCTTC.

The J gene is TRBJ2-7, the V gene TRBV20-1; the D gene is possibly TRBD2 (5 bases). The germline CDR1 and CDR2 sequences are DFQATT and SNEGSKA (reference sequence). Trimming cost V 3 bases and J 7 bases, with 10 bases left between them. CDR3 length: 11 amino acids. CDR3 sequence reads: CSASLGREQYF. CDR3 in DNA: TGCAGTGCTAGTTTAGGGAGAGAGCAGTACTTC.

This rearrangement joins TRBV24-1 to TRBJ2-1, with 13 bases fitting TRBD2. J gave up 4 bases and V 2 bases, and 4 bases lay outside the gene matches. Germline loops: CDR1 KGHDR, CDR2 SFDVKD. This CDR3 has 17 residues. Here the CDR3 DNA reads TGTGCCACCAGTGATTCGACTAGCGGGGGGTTATACAATGAGCAGTTCTTC. It codes for CATSDSTSGGLYNEQFF.

This chain joins TRBV19 and TRBJ1-2, with D possibly being TRBD1 (5 bases). Trimming left V 7 bases short and J 11 bases short, with 20 bases between. Germline lookup yields CDR1 LNHDA and CDR2 SQIVND (reference sequence). CDR3 length: 13 residues. The chain's CDR3 is CASTLPGTPRYTF. DNA for the CDR3: TGTGCCAGTACCCTTCCCGGGACCCCGAGATACACCTTC.

V is TRBV20-1 and J is TRBJ2-1, with D tentatively TRBD1 or TRBD2 (5 bases each). The V end was cut by 0 bases, the J end by 9 bases, with 21 bases between. This CDR3 comprises 16 residues. The V gene's germline CDR1 is DFQATT and CDR2 SNEGSKA (reference sequence). CDR3 residues: CSARDGSVAGAAEQFF. CDR3 sequence (DNA): TGCAGTGCTAGAGATGGTTCCGTGGCCGGGGCCGCTGAGCAGTTCTTC.

The chain has TRBV6-1 and TRBJ1-2, with a tentative D call TRBD1 (5 bases). CDR1 is MNHNS, CDR2 SASEGT, per germline. The CDR3 extends over 13 amino acids. The germline V and J ends were trimmed by 8 bases and 1 base, with 11 bases remaining between them. The CDR3: CASSAGGNYGYTF. In DNA, the CDR3 is TGTGCCAGCTCGGCGGGGGGTAACTATGGCTACACCTTC.

The chain has TRBV15 and TRBJ2-3; D call uncertain. The length of the CDR3 is 12 residues. From germline, CDR1 is LNHNV and CDR2 YYDKDF (reference sequence). V lost 2 bases and J 5 bases, leaving 5 bases between the germline ends. The CDR3 DNA reads TGTGCCACCAGCAGAAAAGGAGATACGCAGTATTTT. Translating it yields CATSRKGDTQYF.

V usage is TRBV30 and J usage is TRBJ2-3; possible D gene TRBD2, 5 bases. CDR3 length: 17 amino acids. From germline, CDR1 is GTSNPN and CDR2 SVGIG (reference sequence). V was pared by 3 bases and J by 0 bases, with 19 bases between. The CDR3 region is CAWSFRGPHYSTDTQYF. DNA for the CDR3: TGTGCCTGGAGCTTCCGCGGGCCCCATTATAGCACAGATACGCAGTATTTT.

This chain uses TRBV7-9 with TRBJ2-1; TRBD2 matches at 13 bases. Trimming at V came to 5 bases and at J to 3 bases, leaving 10 bases not matched to a gene. The CDR3 is made up of 18 amino acids. Germline V lookup: CDR1 SEHNR, CDR2 FQNEAQ (reference sequence). The DNA for the CDR3 is TGTGCCAGCAGCCCCCCACCGACTAGCGGGGGGTTCTACAATGAGCAGTTCTTC. Its translation: CASSPPPTSGGFYNEQFF.

The chain combines TRBV7-9 with TRBJ1-4; a possible D gene is TRBD1 (6 bases). The CDR3 consists of 15 residues. Trimming shortened V by 1 base and J by 8 bases, and 14 bases separated the two germline ends. CDR1 and CDR2 from the germline V gene are SEHNR and FQNEAQ (reference sequence). This CDR3 reads CASSLDGTPTEKLFF. CDR3 sequence (DNA): TGTGCCAGCAGCTTAGACGGGACACCAACCGAAAAACTGTTTTTT.

This clonotype was seen a handful of times. J is TRBJ2-7 and V is TRBV6-1; the match to TRBD2 covers 7 bases. V lost 6 bases and J lost 6; bases outside the gene matches: 8. Germline CDR1 reads MNHNS; CDR2 reads SASEGT. The CDR3 runs to 13 residues. The CDR3 region has the DNA TGTGCCAGCAGCTTCATCGGGGGGTTCGAGCAGTACTTC. Protein: CASSFIGGFEQYF.

This chain uses TRBV20-1 with TRBJ2-3, with D hard to call. Germline V gene lookup returns CDR1 DFQATT and CDR2 SNEGSKA (reference sequence). Trimming shortened V by 1 base and J by 2 bases, and 16 bases separated the two germline ends. The CDR3 loop spans 16 amino acids. The CDR3 DNA is TGCAGTGCTAGAGTATTTGGGCGTCTCGACACAGATACGCAGTATTTT. Translation gives CSARVFGRLDTDTQYF.

The J gene is TRBJ2-5, the V gene TRBV11-3; 7 bases are shared with TRBD2. Unmatched junction bases numbered 0, after V lost 4 bases and J lost 1 base. The germline V gene encodes CDR1 SGHNT and CDR2 YENEEA. The CDR3 spans 13 residues. As DNA, the CDR3 is TGTGCCAGCAGCTGGGAGGGCCAAGAGACCCAGTACTTC. It is translated as CASSWEGQETQYF. Variable domain in full (rest from reference TRBV11-3 and TRBJ2-5): EAGVVQSPRYKIIEKKQPVAFWCNPISGHNTLYWYLQNLGQGPELLIRYENEEAVDDSQLPKDRFSAERLKGVDSTLKIQPAELGDSAVYLCASSWEGQETQYFGPGTRLLVL.

This clonotype occurred once. The J gene is TRBJ2-3, the V gene TRBV7-2; D gene ambiguous. The ends were cut back, 7 bases at V and 4 bases at J, with 9 bases in the middle. Germline-derived CDR1 and CDR2 are SGHTA and FQGNSA. This CDR3 region has 12 residues. In nucleotides, the CDR3 is TGTGCCAGCACCGGTGGGTCAGATACGCAGTATTTT. It codes for CASTGGSDTQYF.

The rearrangement uses TRBV7-9 and TRBJ1-6; a possible D gene is TRBD1 (5 bases). The V gene's germline CDR1 is SEHNR and CDR2 FQNEAQ (reference sequence). V was pared by 2 bases and J by 2 bases, with 10 bases between. The CDR3 totals 16 residues. The CDR3 DNA follows: TGTGCCAGCAGCTTACGGGGGATCACCTATAATTCACCCCTCCACTTT. It specifies CASSLRGITYNSPLHF.

CDR3 region: CASTTGTGQEKLFF. The CDR3 nucleotides are TGTGCCAGTACCACCGGGACAGGGCAAGAAAAACTGTTTTTT. The chain recombines TRBV19 with TRBJ1-4; 9 nucleotides match TRBD1. Germline lookup yields CDR1 LNHDA and CDR2 SQIVND (reference sequence). V was pared by 7 bases and J by 8 bases, with 8 bases of the junction left unmatched. CDR3 length: 14 amino acids.

The V call is TRBV15, the J call TRBJ1-2; D not certain. CDR1 and CDR2 (germline): LNHNV, YYDKDF (reference sequence). Trimming removed 0 bases from V and 7 bases from J, with 12 bases in between. CDR3 size: 14 residues. The DNA of the CDR3 is TGTGCCACCAGCAGAGACAGGTTGGCAGTTGGCTACACCTTC. Translating gives CATSRDRLAVGYTF.

This clonotype has only a few counts. The chain joins TRBV7-8 to TRBJ1-5; D perhaps matches TRBD1 (6 bases). CDR3 length equals 15 residues. Between the trimmed V and J ends, which lost 3 bases and 0 bases, there was a span of 9 bases. CDR1 and CDR2 from the germline V gene are SGHVS and FQNEAQ. The CDR3 loop is CASSFGTTSNQPQHF. DNA of the CDR3: TGTGCCAGCAGCTTTGGGACAACTAGCAATCAGCCCCAGCATTTT.

The chain is built from TRBV11-3 and TRBJ2-7; no definite D call. V lost 1 base and J 0 bases, leaving 7 bases between the germline ends. CDR3 size: 14 residues. Germline assignment: CDR1 SGHNT and CDR2 YENEEA. This chain's CDR3 is CASSLVSSSYEQYF. Here the CDR3 DNA reads TGTGCCAGCAGCTTAGTTAGCAGCTCCTACGAGCAGTACTTC.